This TCR beta chain was captured by sequencing in a study of CD8 T cells in Susac syndrome. The study sequenced TCR beta in blood CD8+ and CD4+ T cells. When the RNA was reverse transcribed, random hexamers were used with an input of 0.5 to 1 ug. The TCR beta CDR3 was amplified by immunoSEQ multiplex PCR across 54 Vbeta, 13 Jbeta. TCRdb reprocessed the immunoSEQ multiplex PCR reads via MiXCR and lists one record per CDR3 protein. Among approximately 110,000 distinct CDR3 sequences listed, approximately 95% were seen once. The sample taken for sequencing was CD8+ T cells from PBMCs. This TCR came from a human donor with multiple sclerosis.

CDR3 in amino acids: CASSLGGTSVNEQFF. CDR3 DNA: TGTGCCAGCAGTTTAGGGGGGACTAGCGTCAATGAGCAGTTCTTC. The chain joins TRBV27 to TRBJ2-1; 10 nucleotides agree with TRBD2. Per germline, CDR1 MNHEY and CDR2 SMNVEV (reference sequence). J was trimmed by 6 bases and V by 2 bases; bases with no gene match: 4. The CDR3 length is 15 residues.